The rows below give T cell receptor beta chains drawn from one sample of a study of OX40 agonist ivuxolimab in advanced cancers. The assay was immunoSEQ multiplex PCR, and TCRdb's table has in-frame clones only and misses some. The sample includes around 64,000 clones, roughly 80% seen only once; the top ten take 5%. The sample in question was CD4+ or CD8+ T cells sorted from blood, obtained in a trial of the OX40 agonist ivuxolimab. The receptors here all came from an adult with an advanced solid tumor such as melanoma, head and neck, liver or kidney cancer. Both conserved end residues are part of each CDR3. A D gene is named only where the DNA matches it firmly. Clone size is not always given. Where it is, it says once, few, many or a class for expanded clones.

abundance | len | j_gene | d_gene | v_gene | CDR3aa | CDR3nt
NA | 13 | TRBJ2-7 | TRBD1 | TRBV6-5 | CASTTWTGGEQYF | TGTGCCAGCACTACGTGGACAGGGGGGGAGCAGTACTTC
NA | 15 | TRBJ2-1 | TRBD2 | TRBV10-3 | CAISRTSGGFNEQFF | TGTGCCATCAGTAGGACTAGCGGGGGGTTCAATGAGCAGTTCTTC
once | 15 | TRBJ2-2 | NA | TRBV6-6 | CASSYQPSNTGELFF | TGTGCCAGCAGTTACCAGCCCTCGAACACCGGGGAGCTGTTTTTT
NA | 15 | TRBJ1-1 | NA | TRBV4-1 | CASSQSTAGGTEAFF | TGCGCCAGCAGCCAATCAACTGCGGGGGGCACTGAAGCTTTCTTT
NA | 15 | TRBJ1-2 | NA | TRBV6-5 | CASSYQTGLAYGYTF | TGTGCCAGCAGTTACCAAACAGGGTTGGCCTATGGCTACACCTTC
NA | 14 | TRBJ1-5 | NA | TRBV15 | CATSGGQFGKPQHF | TGTGCCACCAGCGGAGGACAGTTTGGGAAGCCCCAGCATTTT
NA | 16 | TRBJ2-3 | NA | TRBV5-1 | CASSFQLAGITDTQYF | TGCGCCAGCAGCTTTCAGCTAGCTGGGATCACAGATACGCAGTATTTT
NA | 16 | TRBJ2-3 | NA | TRBV7-9 | CASRHTRIRSTDTQYF | TGTGCCAGCAGGCACACTCGGATACGGAGCACAGATACGCAGTATTTT
NA | 16 | TRBJ2-6 | NA | TRBV5-1 | CASSLQGGTTGGLLTF | TGCGCCAGCAGCTTGCAAGGGGGTACGACAGGTGGCCTTCTGACTTTC
NA | 17 | TRBJ1-4 | NA | TRBV4-1 | CASSQDGRGATNEKLFF | TGCGCCAGCAGCCAAGATGGTCGGGGGGCAACTAATGAAAAACTGTTTTTT
NA | 13 | TRBJ2-5 | NA | TRBV5-8 | CASSFPTRETQYF | TGTGCCAGCAGCTTTCCCACTCGAGAGACCCAGTACTTC
NA | 12 | TRBJ1-1 | NA | TRBV18 | CASSPKGGEAFF | TGTGCCAGCTCACCAAAGGGGGGAGAAGCTTTCTTT
NA | 13 | TRBJ2-5 | NA | TRBV10-1 | CASTDGSQETQYF | TGCGCCAGCACCGACGGGTCCCAAGAGACCCAGTACTTC
once | 17 | TRBJ2-6 | NA | TRBV5-1 | CASSLWGPSSGANVLTF | TGCGCCAGCAGCTTGTGGGGACCCAGCTCTGGGGCCAACGTCCTGACTTTC
NA | 15 | TRBJ1-1 | NA | TRBV5-1 | CASSFNPSGDTEAFF | TGCGCCAGCAGCTTCAACCCAAGTGGGGACACTGAAGCTTTCTTT
NA | 13 | TRBJ2-1 | NA | TRBV18 | CASSLSRDTEEFF | TGTGCCAGCTCACTTTCGCGGGACACAGAGGAGTTCTTC
NA | 13 | TRBJ2-1 | NA | TRBV6-6 | CASMPGQYNEQFF | TGTGCCAGCATGCCAGGGCAGTACAATGAGCAGTTCTTC
NA | 14 | TRBJ1-3 | NA | TRBV5-8 | CASSLGVSGNTIYF | TGTGCCAGCAGCTTAGGGGTTTCTGGAAACACCATATATTTT
NA | 15 | TRBJ1-2 | NA | TRBV5-1 | CASSLEGGRGRGYTF | TGCGCCAGCAGCTTGGAAGGCGGGAGGGGCCGGGGCTACACCTTC
NA | 13 | TRBJ1-5 | NA | TRBV7-2 | CASSSISNQPQHF | TGTGCCAGCAGCTCCATTAGTAATCAGCCCCAGCATTTT
NA | 13 | TRBJ2-7 | NA | TRBV2 | CASSAGSSYEQYF | TGTGCCAGCAGTGCCGGGAGCTCCTACGAGCAGTACTTC
NA | 13 | TRBJ2-5 | NA | TRBV19 | CASSRDFQETQYF | TGTGCCAGTAGCCGGGACTTCCAAGAGACCCAGTACTTC